Here is one TCR beta chain with its context. Its target antigen remains unknown. Per-base qualities were not stored, and no clone one base away is much larger. From cysteine to phenylalanine, the CDR3 is 15 amino acids long. The read is trimmed to its CDR3 DNA, 45 bases read in frame from base 1. V is trimmed back by 7 bases and J by 1 base, and the junction contains 8 bases that no gene match accounts for. CDR1 MNHEY and CDR2 SMNVEV were looked up in the germline V gene (reference sequence). The Qiagen DNeasy kit was used to extract genomic DNA both from unsorted PBMCs and from the negatively selected CD4+ and CD8+ fractions. Amplification of TCR beta CDR3 regions was done by immunoSEQ multiplex PCR with primers that anneal to V and J segments. Amplification bias was minimized using a synthetic immune receptor repertoire, and residual bias was removed computationally after sequencing. Per the source publication's procedure: Repertoire diversity was quantified as the Shannon entropy index using custom Python scripts. Unsorted, CD4+ and CD8+ repertoires were examined separately, except in combined analyses, for which CD4+ and CD8+ sequences were merged in silico. A clone was considered expanded if an increase in frequency of at least 2-fold after treatment relative to C1D1 was found, and a pseudocount of 0.5 was applied to clones undetected at baseline. Singleton clones were defined as clones with 0 or 1 copy at C1D1, and non-singleton clones were defined as clones with 2 or more copies. By matching protein sequences in sorted samples from the same patient, clones expanded in unsorted samples were annotated as CD4+, CD8+ or unknown. Wilcoxon tests on paired samples were used to test diversity changes from C1D1 to C4D1. TCRdb re-hosts the immuneACCESS table, in-frame sequences only. Its copies lack some clones; in the studies checked, an unresolved V gene accounts for under half of them, and the cause for the rest is not known. V and J calls and clone size are as listed in that table; D and trimming were resolved from the DNA. This sample is represented by under 60,000 clones; roughly nine tenths of them were singletons. The ten largest clones add up to 6% to 7% of the sample.

The time point label, as the study defines it: cycle 4 day 1 (C4D1), after more than five weeks of nivolumab. All trial patients had relapsed after autologous stem cell transplantation, with cohorts A, B and C differing in prior brentuximab vedotin exposure. The trial cohort was composed of under 70 patients with relapsed/refractory classical Hodgkin lymphoma, for whom complete response, partial response or progressive disease was recorded as best overall response. Trial patients were treated with single-agent nivolumab in the multi-cohort phase II CheckMate 205 trial. An independent review committee assessed best overall response using the 2007 International Working Group response criteria. Trial PBMCs were collected immediately before nivolumab initiation (C1D1) and during therapy at cycle 2 day 1 and cycle 4 day 1. After peripheral blood was drawn into 8 mL Vacutainer Cell Preparation Tubes, PBMCs were isolated by centrifugation and then cryopreserved.

This record belongs to a study of PD-1 blockade in classical Hodgkin lymphoma (dated by TCRdb to about 2020). Broadly, across the study: Nivolumab dosing was 3 mg/kg intravenously every 2 weeks, continuing until either disease progression or unacceptable toxicity. The study used TCR beta sequencing and CyTOF to define a peripheral blood immune signature of response to PD-1 blockade in classical Hodgkin lymphoma.

The full study reports these points: Lower diversity was observed in patients in whom nivolumab was started less than 1 year after ASCT, and these patients were excluded from later analyses so that confounding by immune reconstitution would be avoided. The study was restricted to a single clinical trial cohort, and the causes of repertoire differences, possibly disease activity or prior therapy, were left undefined. A significant rise by C4D1 was seen in CD4+ but not CD8+ TCR diversity (p=0.0027 vs p=0.16), with the rise being most apparent in complete responders (p=0.02). Among trial patients, those achieving complete response had baseline diversity similar to that of newly diagnosed patients, while diversity was significantly lower in partial responders and progressors. Newly diagnosed patients were reported to have lower baseline TCR diversity than healthy donors, and relapsed/refractory patients were reported to have lower baseline TCR diversity still.

The V and J genes are TRBV27 and TRBJ2-3; TRBD2 fits 7 bases in the junction. The receptor was isolated from a human donor with classical Hodgkin lymphoma. Specimen: peripheral blood mononuclear cells (PBMCs), collected before the fourth cycle of nivolumab. The DNA is TGTGCCAGCACAATAGCGGGCCCCTGCACAGATACGCAGTATTTT. Translated, it gives CASTIAGPCTDTQYF.